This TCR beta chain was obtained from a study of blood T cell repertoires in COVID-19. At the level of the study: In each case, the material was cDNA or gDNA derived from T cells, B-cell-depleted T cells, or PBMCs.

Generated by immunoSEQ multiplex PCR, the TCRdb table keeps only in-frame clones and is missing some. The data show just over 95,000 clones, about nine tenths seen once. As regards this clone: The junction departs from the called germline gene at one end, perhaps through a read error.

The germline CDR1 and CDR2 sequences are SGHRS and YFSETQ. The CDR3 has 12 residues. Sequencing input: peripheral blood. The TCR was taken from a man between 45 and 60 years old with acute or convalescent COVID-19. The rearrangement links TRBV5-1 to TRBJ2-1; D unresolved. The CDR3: CASSPSHNEQFF. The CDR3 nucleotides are TGCGCCAGCAGCCCCTCCCACAATGAGCAGTTCTTC.